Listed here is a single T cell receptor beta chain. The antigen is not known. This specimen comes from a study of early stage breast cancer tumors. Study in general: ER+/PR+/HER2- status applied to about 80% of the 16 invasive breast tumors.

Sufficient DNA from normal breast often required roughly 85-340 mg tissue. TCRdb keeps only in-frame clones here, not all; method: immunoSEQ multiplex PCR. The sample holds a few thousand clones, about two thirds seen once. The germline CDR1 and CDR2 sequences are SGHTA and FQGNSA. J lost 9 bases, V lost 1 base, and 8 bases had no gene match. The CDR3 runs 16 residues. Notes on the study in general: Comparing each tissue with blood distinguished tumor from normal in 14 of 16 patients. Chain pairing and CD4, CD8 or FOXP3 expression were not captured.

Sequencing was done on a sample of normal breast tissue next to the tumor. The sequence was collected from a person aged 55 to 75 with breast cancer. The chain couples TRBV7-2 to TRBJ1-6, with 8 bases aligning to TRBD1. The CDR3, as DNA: TGTGCCAGCAGCTTAGATCGACAGGGGACGGGTTCACCCCTCCACTTT. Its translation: CASSLDRQGTGSPLHF.